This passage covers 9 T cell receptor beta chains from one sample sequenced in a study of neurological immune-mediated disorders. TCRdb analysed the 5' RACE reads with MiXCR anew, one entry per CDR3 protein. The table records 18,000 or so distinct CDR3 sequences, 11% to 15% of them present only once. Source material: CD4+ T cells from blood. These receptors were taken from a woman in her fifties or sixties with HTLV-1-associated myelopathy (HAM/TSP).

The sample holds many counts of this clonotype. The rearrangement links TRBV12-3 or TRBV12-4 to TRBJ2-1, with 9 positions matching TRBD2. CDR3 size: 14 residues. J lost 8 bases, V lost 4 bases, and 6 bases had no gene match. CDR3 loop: CASSSGLAGDEQFF. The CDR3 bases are TGTGCCAGCAGTTCGGGACTAGCAGGGGATGAGCAGTTCTTC.

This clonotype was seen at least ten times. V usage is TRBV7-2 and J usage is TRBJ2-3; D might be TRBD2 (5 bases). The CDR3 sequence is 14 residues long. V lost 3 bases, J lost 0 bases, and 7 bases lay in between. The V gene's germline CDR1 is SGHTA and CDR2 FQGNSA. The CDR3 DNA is TGTGCCAGCAGCTTCGGCGGGAGCACAGATACGCAGTATTTT. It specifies CASSFGGSTDTQYF.

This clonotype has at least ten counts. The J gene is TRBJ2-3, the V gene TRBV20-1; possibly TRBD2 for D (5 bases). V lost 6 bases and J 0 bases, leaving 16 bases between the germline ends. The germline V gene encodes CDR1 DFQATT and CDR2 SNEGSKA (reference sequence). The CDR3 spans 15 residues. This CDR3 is CSATTGETSTDTQYF. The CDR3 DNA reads TGCAGTGCCACGACTGGGGAGACTAGCACAGATACGCAGTATTTT.

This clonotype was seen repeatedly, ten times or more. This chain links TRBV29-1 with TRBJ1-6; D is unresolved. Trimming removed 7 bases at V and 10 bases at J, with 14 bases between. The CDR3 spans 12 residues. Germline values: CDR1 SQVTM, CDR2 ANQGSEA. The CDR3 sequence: CSAGEGGSPLHF. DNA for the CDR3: TGCAGCGCGGGAGAAGGAGGATCACCCCTCCACTTT.

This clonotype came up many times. The CDR3 bases are TGCAGCGTTGCAAGGGACGGAGATAGCAATCAGCCCCAGCATTTT. Translation: CSVARDGDSNQPQHF. The chain uses TRBV29-1 and TRBJ1-5, with D tentatively TRBD1 (5 bases). V was cut by 4 bases and J by 0 bases, with 13 bases left in between. The germline V gene has CDR1 SQVTM and CDR2 ANQGSEA. This CDR3 is built from 15 residues.

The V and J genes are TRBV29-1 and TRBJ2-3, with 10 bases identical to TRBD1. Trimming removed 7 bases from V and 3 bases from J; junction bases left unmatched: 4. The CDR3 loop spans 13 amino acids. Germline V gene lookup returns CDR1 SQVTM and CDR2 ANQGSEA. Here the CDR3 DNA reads TGCAGCGCTTGGACAGGGGGGACAGATACGCAGTATTTT. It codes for CSAWTGGTDTQYF.

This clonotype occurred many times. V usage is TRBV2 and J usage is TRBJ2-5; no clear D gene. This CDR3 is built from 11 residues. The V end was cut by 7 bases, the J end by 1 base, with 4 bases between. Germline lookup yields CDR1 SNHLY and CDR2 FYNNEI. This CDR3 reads CASKFQETQYF. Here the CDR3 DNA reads TGTGCCAGCAAATTCCAAGAGACCCAGTACTTC.

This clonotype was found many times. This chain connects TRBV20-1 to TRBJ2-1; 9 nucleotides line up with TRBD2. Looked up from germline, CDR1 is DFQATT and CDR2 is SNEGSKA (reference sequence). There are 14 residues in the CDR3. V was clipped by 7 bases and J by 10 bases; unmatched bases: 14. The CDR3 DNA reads TGCAGTGTCATTACCGGGACTAGCCTCCTCGAGCAGTTCTTC. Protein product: CSVITGTSLLEQFF.

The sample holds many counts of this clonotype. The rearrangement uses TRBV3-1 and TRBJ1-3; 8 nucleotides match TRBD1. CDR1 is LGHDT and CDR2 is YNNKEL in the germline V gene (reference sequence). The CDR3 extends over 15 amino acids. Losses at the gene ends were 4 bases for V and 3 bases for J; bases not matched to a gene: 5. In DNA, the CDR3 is TGTGCCAGCAGCCCCAGGGGGCTAGGTGGAAACACCATATATTTT. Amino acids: CASSPRGLGGNTIYF.